Each of the 23 T cell receptor beta chains below was sequenced from the same sample in a study of T cell responses to AZD1222 COVID-19 vaccine. Produced via immunoSEQ multiplex PCR; TCRdb's table is partial and in-frame only. The sample holds 140,000 or so clones, around 90% seen once. The sample in question was peripheral blood, obtained 28 days after the second AZD1222 dose. These receptors were obtained from an adult who received the AZD1222 COVID-19 vaccine.

V usage is TRBV9 and J usage is TRBJ1-6; a possible D gene is TRBD1 (5 bases). CDR1 SGDLS and CDR2 YYNGEE come from the germline V gene. This CDR3 is 20 amino acids long. Deletions cut 4 bases from V and 10 bases from J, with 33 bases between. The CDR3 loop reads CASSPHRDVRPGVSGSPLHF. CDR3 nucleotides: TGTGCCAGCAGCCCCCACCGGGACGTGCGTCCGGGGGTGTCGGGGTCACCCCTCCACTTT.

The rearrangement joins TRBV2 to TRBJ2-2; D unclear. CDR1 is SNHLY, CDR2 FYNNEI, per germline. V was pared by 6 bases and J by 4 bases, with 6 bases between. The CDR3 extends over 12 amino acids. The CDR3 sequence: CASSTSTGELFF. As DNA, the CDR3 is TGTGCCAGCAGCACCAGCACCGGGGAGCTGTTTTTT.

The table lists this clone with a count of one. V usage is TRBV6-2 or TRBV6-3 and J usage is TRBJ2-3; D ambiguous. This CDR3 is 11 amino acids long. Germline CDR1 and CDR2: MNHEY and SVGEGT. V lost 5 bases and J 1 base, leaving 1 base between the germline ends. This CDR3 is CASSRTDTQYF. CDR3 coding DNA: TGTGCCAGCAGTCGCACAGATACGCAGTATTTT.

This clone was picked up one time. This chain connects TRBV7-2 to TRBJ2-6, with no clear D. Germline V gives CDR1 SGHTA, CDR2 FQGNSA. V was cut by 5 bases and J by 0 bases, with 8 bases left in between. The CDR3 runs 15 residues. CDR3 protein: CASSPPSSGANVLTF. CDR3 DNA: TGTGCCAGCAGCCCTCCGAGCTCTGGGGCCAACGTCCTGACTTTC.

The chain has TRBV11-2 and TRBJ1-2; D remains ambiguous. Germline CDR1 and CDR2: SGHAT and FQNNGV. The CDR3 totals 14 residues. Trimming stripped 1 base from V and 8 bases from J, with 14 bases between. As DNA, the CDR3 is TGTGCCAGCAGCTTAGGGGGATTTCTGACGGGCTACACCTTC. As protein: CASSLGGFLTGYTF.

As DNA, the CDR3 is TGTGCCAGCAGCCAAGAGAGGAGAGGCACCGGGGAGCTGTTTTTT. Its translation: CASSQERRGTGELFF. V usage is TRBV4-2 and J usage is TRBJ2-2; D gene uncertain. The CDR3 length is 15 residues. Germline-derived CDR1 and CDR2 are LGHNA and YNFKEQ. V shed 0 bases and J shed 4 bases, with 9 bases lying between them.

This chain connects TRBV30 to TRBJ1-3, with D possibly TRBD1 on 6 matching bases. Trimming removed 4 bases at V and 0 bases at J, with 10 bases between. From germline, CDR1 is GTSNPN and CDR2 SVGIG (reference sequence). This CDR3 has 14 residues. CDR3 bases: TGTGCCTGGAACCGGGACAACTCTGGAAACACCATATATTTT. It translates to CAWNRDNSGNTIYF.

This chain joins TRBV7-9 and TRBJ1-1; the D gene is possibly TRBD1 (5 bases). CDR1 is SEHNR, CDR2 FQNEAQ, per germline (reference sequence). V was clipped by 8 bases and J by 10 bases, with 17 bases between them. The CDR3 is made up of 12 amino acids. CDR3 sequence: CASEAQGNRAFF. In DNA form, the CDR3 reads TGTGCCAGCGAGGCTCAGGGAAATAGAGCTTTCTTT.

The V gene is TRBV29-1, the J gene TRBJ2-5, with 9 bases lining up with TRBD1. J was trimmed by 2 bases and V by 4 bases; bases with no gene match: 8. CDR1 and CDR2 from the germline V gene are SQVTM and ANQGSEA. This CDR3 spans 15 amino acids. The CDR3: CSVASGTGKQETQYF. CDR3 nucleotide sequence: TGCAGCGTTGCTTCGGGGACAGGGAAACAAGAGACCCAGTACTTC.

The V gene is TRBV7-2, the J gene TRBJ2-5; maybe TRBD2 (6 bases). CDR3 length: 13 amino acids. CDR1 and CDR2 (germline): SGHTA, FQGNSA. The germline V and J ends were trimmed by 0 bases and 9 bases, with 11 bases remaining between them. CDR3 bases: TGTGCCAGCAGCTTAGCGCCCCGGAGGGCCCAGTACTTC. Amino acid sequence: CASSLAPRRAQYF.

The gene calls are TRBV24-1 and TRBJ2-1; 9 bases match TRBD1. The germline gives CDR1 KGHDR, CDR2 SFDVKD. There are 16 residues in the CDR3. Germline trimming cut 1 base from V and 5 bases from J; bases unmatched to any gene: 5. This chain's CDR3 is CATSDFDRGAHNEQFF. DNA of the CDR3: TGTGCCACCAGTGATTTTGACAGGGGGGCCCACAATGAGCAGTTCTTC.

The chain recombines TRBV10-1 with TRBJ2-7, with TRBD1 matching 8 bases. Germline V gene lookup returns CDR1 WNHNN and CDR2 SYGVQD (reference sequence). The junction had 9 bases not matched to a gene; V was cut back by 2 bases and J by 9 bases. There are 14 residues in the CDR3. For the CDR3, the DNA is TGCGCCAGCAGTGAGGCCTCCAGGGGGCAAGGGCAGTACTTC. It yields the protein CASSEASRGQGQYF.

This sequence joins TRBV6-5 and TRBJ1-6; D remains ambiguous. The length of the CDR3 is 14 residues. The V end was cut by 7 bases, the J end by 0 bases, with 7 bases between. The germline V gene encodes CDR1 MNHEY and CDR2 SVGAGI. This CDR3 reads CASTASSYNSPLHF. The CDR3 DNA reads as TGTGCCAGCACCGCAAGCTCCTATAATTCACCCCTCCACTTT.

This chain uses TRBV4-3 with TRBJ1-2; 8 positions agree with TRBD1. Germline CDR1 LGHNA, CDR2 YSLEER. Trimming took 2 bases from V and 8 from J; bases not matched to a gene: 7. CDR3 size: 14 residues. CDR3 loop: CASSQQGAGRGYTF. The CDR3 DNA follows: TGCGCCAGCAGCCAACAGGGGGCTGGTCGAGGCTACACCTTC.

The V and J genes are TRBV28 and TRBJ2-2; D is ambiguous. Germline loops: CDR1 MDHEN, CDR2 SYDVKM. V lost 6 bases to trimming and J lost 5 bases, with 16 bases between them. The CDR3 length is 15 residues. For the CDR3, the DNA is TGTGCCAGCAGCCCCGCAGAAATGGTGACCGGGGAGCTGTTTTTT. The encoded protein is CASSPAEMVTGELFF. Supplemented by reference TRBV28 and TRBJ2-2, the full variable domain reads DVKVTQSSRYLVKRTGEKVFLECVQDMDHENMFWYRQDPGLGLRLIYFSYDVKMKEKGDIPEGYSVSREKKERFSLILESASTNQTSMYLCASSPAEMVTGELFFGEGSRLTVL.

The chain combines TRBV4-1 with TRBJ1-1; D uncertain. The V end was cut by 2 bases, the J end by 0 bases, with 13 bases between. Germline V gene sequence: CDR1 MGHRA, CDR2 YSYEKL. CDR3 length equals 16 residues. CDR3 loop: CASSQPVRGMNTEAFF. The CDR3 DNA is TGCGCCAGCAGCCAACCTGTGCGGGGAATGAACACTGAAGCTTTCTTT.

V usage is TRBV11-1 and J usage is TRBJ2-7; TRBD2 is a possible D gene (5 bases). Germline V CDR1 and CDR2: SGHAT, FQDESV (reference sequence). The length of the CDR3 is 14 residues. Deletions cut 7 bases from V and 2 bases from J, with 15 bases between. In DNA form, the CDR3 reads TGTGCCAGCACCTTCCAAGGAGGACCCTACGAGCAGTACTTC. Protein sequence: CASTFQGGPYEQYF.

V and J are TRBV28 and TRBJ1-2, with D maybe TRBD1 (6 bases). The CDR3 has 16 residues. V lost 6 bases, J lost 4 bases, and 21 bases lay in between. From germline, CDR1 is MDHEN and CDR2 SYDVKM. The chain's CDR3 is CASSPTVGHGGYGYTF. CDR3 coding DNA: TGTGCCAGCAGCCCGACAGTGGGACATGGGGGCTATGGCTACACCTTC.

The CDR3 DNA reads as TGTGCCATCAGTCCGGGACTCAATGAAAAACTGTTTTTT. This codes for CAISPGLNEKLFF. The V and J genes are TRBV10-3 and TRBJ1-4, with a possible D match to TRBD1 (5 bases). The V gene lost 5 bases and the J gene lost 5 bases, with 9 bases spanning the gap. CDR1 and CDR2 from the germline V gene are ENHRY and SYGVKD. The CDR3 is 13 amino acids.

The chain couples TRBV28 to TRBJ1-6, with a possible D match to TRBD1 (6 bases). Germline V lookup: CDR1 MDHEN, CDR2 SYDVKM. The length of the CDR3 is 14 residues. Trimming took 6 bases from V and 9 from J, leaving 15 bases between them. This CDR3 is CASSQVADSSPLHF. The CDR3 DNA is TGTGCCAGCAGCCAGGTCGCGGACAGTTCACCCCTCCACTTT.

The chain joins TRBV6-6 to TRBJ2-7; D uncertain. The V gene's germline CDR1 is MNHNY and CDR2 SVGAGI (reference sequence). Trimming stripped 2 bases from V and 7 bases from J, with 12 bases between. The CDR3 extends over 13 amino acids. DNA for the CDR3: TGTGCCAGCAGTTACCCCGAGTCCTTGGAGCAGTACTTC. Translating it yields CASSYPESLEQYF.

Only a few counts were recorded for this clone. This sequence joins TRBV6-2 or TRBV6-3 and TRBJ2-3; D is possibly TRBD1 (6 bases). Trimming pared 2 bases from V and 2 bases from J, leaving 17 bases between. CDR1 is MNHEY and CDR2 is SVGEGT in the germline V gene. This CDR3 spans 17 amino acids. The CDR3 sequence is CASSYLQRWTDTDTQYF. The CDR3 DNA sequence: TGTGCCAGCAGTTACCTACAACGCTGGACAGACACAGATACGCAGTATTTT.

V is TRBV28 and J is TRBJ1-6; D is possibly TRBD1 (5 bases). The CDR3 has 18 amino acids. V lost 5 bases and J 4 bases, leaving 21 bases between the germline ends. Germline V gene sequence: CDR1 MDHEN, CDR2 SYDVKM. CDR3 protein: CASSPTPYETGYNSPLHF. CDR3 DNA sequence: TGTGCCAGCAGTCCAACCCCATATGAAACAGGATATAATTCACCCCTCCACTTT.